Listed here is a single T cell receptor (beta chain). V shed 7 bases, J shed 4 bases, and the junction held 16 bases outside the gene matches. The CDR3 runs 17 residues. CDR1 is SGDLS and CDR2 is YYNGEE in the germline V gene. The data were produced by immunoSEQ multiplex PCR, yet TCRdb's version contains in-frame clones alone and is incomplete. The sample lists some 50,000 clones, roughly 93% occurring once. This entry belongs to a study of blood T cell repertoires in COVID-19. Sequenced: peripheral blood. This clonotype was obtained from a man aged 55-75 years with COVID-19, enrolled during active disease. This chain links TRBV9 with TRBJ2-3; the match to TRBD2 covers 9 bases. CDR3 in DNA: TGTGCCAGCGGAAGCGGGAGGCCCTTCGGGGAACCAGATACGCAGTATTTT. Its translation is CASGSGRPFGEPDTQYF.